This T cell receptor beta chain was identified in a study of cytomegalovirus exposure and HLA in healthy donors. Across the whole study: In an earlier analysis, 95 million to 140 million unique TCR beta sequences were found from approximately 170 million T cells. General study findings and limits: With later analysis, a missense DCLRE1C variant became linked to TCR beta V- and J-gene trimming.

At the time of sampling, donors were nominally healthy, though unrecorded immune exposures were likely. PCR used 60 Vbeta primers and 13 Jbeta primers. Libraries were prepared by immunoSEQ multiplex PCR; TCRdb keeps only in-frame clonotypes and omits some of them. The sample consists of tens of thousands of clones, 78% of them appearing once. As for this clone: Antigen unknown.

The V gene's germline CDR1 is KGHSH and CDR2 LQKENI. V trimming: 3 bases; J trimming: 4 bases; junction bases outside the gene matches: 2. The CDR3 covers 14 residues. The clonotype was recovered from a woman aged 40 to 50 in good health and CMV-seronegative. The material sequenced was PBMCs. The chain employs TRBV18 and TRBJ2-3; 9 nucleotides agree with TRBD2. This CDR3 reads CASSPGTSPDTQYF. Written as DNA, the CDR3 is TGTGCCAGCTCACCGGGGACTAGCCCAGATACGCAGTATTTT.